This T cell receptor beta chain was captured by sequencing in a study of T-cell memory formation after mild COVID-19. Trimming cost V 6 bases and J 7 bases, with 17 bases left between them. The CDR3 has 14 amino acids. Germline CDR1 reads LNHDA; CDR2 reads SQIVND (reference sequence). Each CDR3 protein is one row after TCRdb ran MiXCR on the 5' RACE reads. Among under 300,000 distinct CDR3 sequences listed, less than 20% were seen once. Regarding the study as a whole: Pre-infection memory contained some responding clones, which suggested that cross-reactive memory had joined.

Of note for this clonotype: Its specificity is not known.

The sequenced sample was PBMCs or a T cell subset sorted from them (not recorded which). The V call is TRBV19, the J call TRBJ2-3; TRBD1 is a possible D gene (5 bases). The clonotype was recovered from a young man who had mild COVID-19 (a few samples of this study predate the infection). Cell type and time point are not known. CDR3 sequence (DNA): TGTGCCAGTAGCGCGACAGCCAAAGGGAATACGCAGTATTTT. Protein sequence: CASSATAKGNTQYF.